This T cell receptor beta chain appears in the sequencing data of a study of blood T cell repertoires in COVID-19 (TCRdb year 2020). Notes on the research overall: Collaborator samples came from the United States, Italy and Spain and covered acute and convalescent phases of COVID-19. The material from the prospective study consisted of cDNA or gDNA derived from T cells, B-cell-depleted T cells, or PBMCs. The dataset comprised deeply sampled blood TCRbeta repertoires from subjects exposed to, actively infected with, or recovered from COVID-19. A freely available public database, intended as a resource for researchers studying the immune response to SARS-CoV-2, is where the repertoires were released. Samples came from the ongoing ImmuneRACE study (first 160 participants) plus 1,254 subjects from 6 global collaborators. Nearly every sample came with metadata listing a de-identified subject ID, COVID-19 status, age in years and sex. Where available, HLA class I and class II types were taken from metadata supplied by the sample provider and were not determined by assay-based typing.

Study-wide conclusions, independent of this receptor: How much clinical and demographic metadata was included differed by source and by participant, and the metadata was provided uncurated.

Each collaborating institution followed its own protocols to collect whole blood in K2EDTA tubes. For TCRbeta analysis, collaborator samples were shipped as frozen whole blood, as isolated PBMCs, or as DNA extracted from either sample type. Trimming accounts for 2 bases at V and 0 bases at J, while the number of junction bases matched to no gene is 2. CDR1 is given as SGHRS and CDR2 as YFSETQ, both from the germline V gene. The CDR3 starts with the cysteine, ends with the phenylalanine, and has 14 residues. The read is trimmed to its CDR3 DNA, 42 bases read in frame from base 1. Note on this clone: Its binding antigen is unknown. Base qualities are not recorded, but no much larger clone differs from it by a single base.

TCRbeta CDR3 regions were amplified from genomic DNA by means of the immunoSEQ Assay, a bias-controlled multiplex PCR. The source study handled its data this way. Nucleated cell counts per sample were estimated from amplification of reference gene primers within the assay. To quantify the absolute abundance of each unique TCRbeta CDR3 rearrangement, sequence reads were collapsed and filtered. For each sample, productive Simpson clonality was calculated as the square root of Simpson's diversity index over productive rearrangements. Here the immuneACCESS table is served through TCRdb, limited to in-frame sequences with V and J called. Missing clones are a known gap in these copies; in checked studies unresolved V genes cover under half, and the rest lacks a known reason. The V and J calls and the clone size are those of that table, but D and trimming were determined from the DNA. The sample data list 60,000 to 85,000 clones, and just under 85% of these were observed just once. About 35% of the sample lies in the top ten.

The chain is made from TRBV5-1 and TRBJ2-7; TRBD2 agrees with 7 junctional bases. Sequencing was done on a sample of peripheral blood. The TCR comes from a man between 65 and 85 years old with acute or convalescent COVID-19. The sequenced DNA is TGCGCCAGCAGCTTTGGGGGGGGCTCCTACGAGCAGTACTTC. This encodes CASSFGGGSYEQYF.